Listed below are T cell receptor beta chains from one sample, sequenced in a study of T cell changes during pregnancy in multiple sclerosis. Clones were sequenced by immunoSEQ multiplex PCR, and TCRdb holds only the in-frame ones, with some missing. The table includes fewer than 60,000 clones, 92% detected once. Sample: CD4+ T cells from peripheral blood mononuclear cells, taken after pregnancy. The receptor set was obtained from a female donor with multiple sclerosis, enrolled in a pregnancy study. CDR3s include the opening cysteine and the closing phenylalanine or tryptophan. The order of the fields is J gene, V gene, D gene, clone size, CDR3 DNA, CDR3 protein. A D gene is named only where the DNA matches it firmly. Size is omitted from some rows. Given values are once, few, many or a class for expanded clones.

j_gene: TRBJ2-2; v_gene: TRBV18; d_gene: .; abundance: .; CDR3nt: TGTGCCAGCTCACCACGAGGGCGGACCACGGGGTCGGCGAACACCGGGGAGCTGTTTTTT; CDR3aa: CASSPRGRTTGSANTGELFF
j_gene: TRBJ1-1; v_gene: TRBV10-3; d_gene: TRBD1; abundance: .; CDR3nt: TGTGCCATCAGCGACAGGGGGCTCAACACTGAAGCTTTCTTT; CDR3aa: CAISDRGLNTEAFF
j_gene: TRBJ2-2; v_gene: TRBV5-4; d_gene: TRBD2; abundance: .; CDR3nt: TGTGCCAGCAGCTCCCCTAGCGGGAGAACCACCGGGGAGCTGTTTTTT; CDR3aa: CASSSPSGRTTGELFF
j_gene: TRBJ2-1; v_gene: TRBV5-4; d_gene: TRBD2; abundance: .; CDR3nt: TGTGCCAGCAGCTTAGGGTTAGCGGGCAACAATGAGCAGTTCTTC; CDR3aa: CASSLGLAGNNEQFF
j_gene: TRBJ2-1; v_gene: TRBV12-5; d_gene: .; abundance: .; CDR3nt: TGTGCTAGTGGTTTGGTATTGGGGCAGAGCTCCTACAATGAGCAGTTCTTC; CDR3aa: CASGLVLGQSSYNEQFF
j_gene: TRBJ2-6; v_gene: TRBV18; d_gene: .; abundance: .; CDR3nt: TGTGCCAGCTCACGGGAGATTGGGGGGAACTATTTTGGGGCCAACGTCCTGACTTTC; CDR3aa: CASSREIGGNYFGANVLTF
j_gene: TRBJ1-1; v_gene: TRBV4-3; d_gene: .; abundance: .; CDR3nt: TGCGCCAGCAGCCAAGTAGGTCAAGGGGTTATTGAAGCTTTCTTT; CDR3aa: CASSQVGQGVIEAFF
j_gene: TRBJ1-1; v_gene: TRBV5-1; d_gene: .; abundance: .; CDR3nt: TGCGCCAGCAGCTTACAGACGGGGGGTGAAGCTTTCTTT; CDR3aa: CASSLQTGGEAFF
j_gene: TRBJ2-1; v_gene: TRBV5-1; d_gene: TRBD2; abundance: .; CDR3nt: TGCGCCAGCAGCTTGGCGGGAGGGCCGTGGAATGAGCAGTTCTTC; CDR3aa: CASSLAGGPWNEQFF
j_gene: TRBJ1-4; v_gene: TRBV30; d_gene: .; abundance: .; CDR3nt: TGTGCCTGGGGGCGGGGAGAAAAACTGTTTTTT; CDR3aa: CAWGRGEKLFF
j_gene: TRBJ2-7; v_gene: TRBV18; d_gene: .; abundance: .; CDR3nt: TGTGCCAGCTCACCACCGGAGGGTACAAGTTACGAGCAGTACTTC; CDR3aa: CASSPPEGTSYEQYF
j_gene: TRBJ2-1; v_gene: TRBV19; d_gene: .; abundance: .; CDR3nt: TGTGCCAGTAGACTCCGGGACTCAAATACCCGCTCCTACAATGAGCAGTTCTTC; CDR3aa: CASRLRDSNTRSYNEQFF
j_gene: TRBJ2-2; v_gene: TRBV5-1; d_gene: .; abundance: .; CDR3nt: TGCGCCAGCAGCTTCCTATTGGAGACCGGGGAGCTGTTTTTT; CDR3aa: CASSFLLETGELFF
j_gene: TRBJ1-4; v_gene: TRBV5-1; d_gene: TRBD1; abundance: .; CDR3nt: TGCGCCAGCAGCAGCAGGGGGGCAACTAATGAAAAACTGTTTTTT; CDR3aa: CASSSRGATNEKLFF
j_gene: TRBJ2-3; v_gene: TRBV7-9; d_gene: .; abundance: .; CDR3nt: TGTGCCAGCAGCTTAGCAGGGGGTGCACGCACAGATACGCAGTATTTT; CDR3aa: CASSLAGGARTDTQYF
j_gene: TRBJ2-7; v_gene: TRBV5-1; d_gene: .; abundance: .; CDR3nt: TGCGCCAGCAGCTTGCAGGGAGGAACCTACGAGCAGTACTTC; CDR3aa: CASSLQGGTYEQYF
j_gene: TRBJ2-7; v_gene: TRBV19; d_gene: .; abundance: .; CDR3nt: TGTGCCAGTAGTAGCTGGACAGCCGACTACGAGCAGTACTTC; CDR3aa: CASSSWTADYEQYF
j_gene: TRBJ1-2; v_gene: TRBV15; d_gene: .; abundance: once; CDR3nt: TGTGCCACCAGCAGAGTGGCAGGGTCTTATGGCTACACCTTC; CDR3aa: CATSRVAGSYGYTF
j_gene: TRBJ1-1; v_gene: TRBV19; d_gene: .; abundance: .; CDR3nt: TGTGCCAGTAGTATAACTCGCTGGAGGGGGGGCGCGGGCGCTGAAGCTTTCTTT; CDR3aa: CASSITRWRGGAGAEAFF
j_gene: TRBJ2-3; v_gene: TRBV28; d_gene: .; abundance: .; CDR3nt: TGTGCCAGCAGGGGGGAAGGCACAGGTTCAGGGGTTACGCAGTATTTT; CDR3aa: CASRGEGTGSGVTQYF